This TCR beta chain emerged from a study of low-dose radiotherapy and immunotherapy resistance in tumors. In the study overall: Every 2 weeks, cohort 1 got 0.5 Gy, reaching 6.5 Gy to the planning target volume.

cDNA synthesis used a TRAV/TRBV-specific primer set for both chains. With a V-primer adapter and a constant-region primer, TCRs were amplified for 20 PCR cycles. TCRdb passed the reads through MiXCR, listing each CDR3 protein once. The repertoire has around 33,000 distinct CDR3 sequences, around 54% of them found once; the top ten carry 5.7%. Trimming took off 7 bases at V and 8 bases at J, with 20 bases between the two ends. The CDR3 contains 14 residues. The V gene's germline CDR1 is MDHEN and CDR2 SYDVKM. Described time point: after trial treatment. The treatment here: LDRT plus nivolumab, ipilimumab, low-dose cyclophosphamide and aspirin (RACIN trial).

The chain joins TRBV28 to TRBJ1-1; TRBD1 is a possible D gene (5 bases). This TCR derives from a male donor with gallbladder cancer. The sample in question was PBMCs, obtained after low-dose radiotherapy plus immunotherapy. In DNA, the CDR3 is TGTGCCAGCACCGCCATAGGTGGGGGTTCCGAAGCTTTCTTT. Amino acid sequence: CASTAIGGGSEAFF.